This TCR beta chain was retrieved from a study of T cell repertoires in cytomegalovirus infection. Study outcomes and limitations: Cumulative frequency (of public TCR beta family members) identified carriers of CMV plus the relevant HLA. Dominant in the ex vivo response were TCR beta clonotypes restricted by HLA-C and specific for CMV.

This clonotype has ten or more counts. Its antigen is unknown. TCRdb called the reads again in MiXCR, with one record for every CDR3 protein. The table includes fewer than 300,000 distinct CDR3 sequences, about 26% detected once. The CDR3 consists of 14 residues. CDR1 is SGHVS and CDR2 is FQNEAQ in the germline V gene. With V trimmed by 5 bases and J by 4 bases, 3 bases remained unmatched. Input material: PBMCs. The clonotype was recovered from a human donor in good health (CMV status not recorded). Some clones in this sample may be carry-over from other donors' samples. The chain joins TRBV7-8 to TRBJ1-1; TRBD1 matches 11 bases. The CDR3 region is CASSIGQGATEAFF. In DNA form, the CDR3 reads TGTGCCAGCAGCATCGGACAGGGGGCCACTGAAGCTTTCTTT.